A single sample is the source of the 27 T cell receptor beta chains below, sequenced in a study of blood T cells in healthy people across ages. The use of a sample-barcoded 5' primer and a J-beta primer mix characterized a second PCR of about 6 to 12 cycles. Each CDR3 protein is one row after TCRdb ran MiXCR on the 5' RACE reads. The table lists roughly 500,000 distinct CDR3 sequences, 25% to 30% of them singletons. Sequencing was performed on blood. These TCRs come from a woman aged 70 to 79 in good health.

This clonotype was detected a few times. J is TRBJ2-1 and V is TRBV5-1; D ambiguous. The germline CDR1 and CDR2 sequences are SGHRS and YFSETQ. With 2 bases removed from V and 5 bases from J, the gap between germline ends came to 8 bases. The CDR3 has 13 residues. Here the CDR3 reads CASSFPPDNEQFF. The CDR3 DNA reads as TGCGCCAGCAGCTTTCCCCCTGACAATGAGCAGTTCTTC.

J is TRBJ1-5 and V is TRBV2, with D possibly being TRBD1 (5 bases). Trimming left V 8 bases short and J 8 bases short, with 16 bases between. Looked up from germline, CDR1 is SNHLY and CDR2 is FYNNEI. The CDR3 extends over 13 amino acids. DNA for the CDR3: TGTGCCAGCGCCTCCAGGGAAGACAAGCCCCAGCATTTT. It encodes CASASREDKPQHF.

J is TRBJ2-7 and V is TRBV14, with D perhaps TRBD1 (6 bases). CDR1 and CDR2 (germline): SGHDN, FVKESK. V was trimmed by 4 bases and J by 3 bases, leaving 13 bases between them. The CDR3 spans 14 residues. The CDR3 DNA is TGTGCCAGCAGCCTGCAGGGGAGAGGCTACGAGCAGTACTTC. Translating gives CASSLQGRGYEQYF.

In this sample, this clonotype turned up a few times. The V call is TRBV25-1, the J call TRBJ1-5; the D is unclear. The CDR3 extends over 14 amino acids. V lost 3 bases, J lost 7 bases, and 13 bases lay in between. Germline CDR1 is MGHDK and CDR2 is SYGVNS. Here the CDR3 reads CASSDALQTQPQHF. The CDR3 nucleotides read TGTGCCAGCAGTGACGCCCTCCAAACGCAGCCCCAGCATTTT.

The chain has TRBV15 and TRBJ1-4; no firm D call. Germline CDR1 LNHNV, CDR2 YYDKDF (reference sequence). V was pared by 6 bases and J by 5 bases, with 4 bases between. The CDR3 runs 11 residues. DNA for the CDR3: TGTGCCACCAGTAAAAATGAAAAACTGTTTTTT. Its translation: CATSKNEKLFF.

This clonotype was seen ten or more times. This sequence joins TRBV29-1 and TRBJ2-3; D is possibly TRBD1 (5 bases). Trimming left V 4 bases short and J 1 base short, with 6 bases between. In germline, CDR1 is SQVTM, CDR2 ANQGSEA. This CDR3 has 12 residues. CDR3 amino acids: CSVGQRTDTQYF. The CDR3 nucleotides are TGCAGCGTTGGACAGCGCACAGATACGCAGTATTTT.

This clonotype was seen a handful of times. V and J are TRBV18 and TRBJ2-5; possible D gene TRBD1, 5 bases. The V gene's germline CDR1 is KGHSH and CDR2 LQKENI. Trimming left V 3 bases short and J 1 base short, with 12 bases between. The CDR3 length is 15 residues. The CDR3: CASSPSLTVQETQYF. As DNA, the CDR3 is TGTGCCAGCTCACCCTCATTGACAGTCCAAGAGACCCAGTACTTC.

This clonotype came up a few times. The chain has TRBV6-5 and TRBJ1-2; no clear D. CDR3 length equals 13 residues. V was cut by 4 bases and J by 8 bases, with 14 bases left in between. Germline CDR1 and CDR2: MNHEY and SVGAGI. The CDR3 loop is CASSSGSGRGYTF. Written as DNA, the CDR3 is TGTGCCAGCAGTTCCGGGTCCGGCAGGGGCTACACCTTC.

The chain recombines TRBV9 with TRBJ2-5; 7 positions agree with TRBD2. Losses at the gene ends were 4 bases for V and 3 bases for J; bases not matched to a gene: 12. The CDR3 has 16 residues. Germline-derived CDR1 and CDR2 are SGDLS and YYNGEE. CDR3 sequence (DNA): TGTGCCAGCAGCCCCCTCGGAGCGGGAATCGAAGAGACCCAGTACTTC. Its translation is CASSPLGAGIEETQYF.

This clonotype has more than one count but fewer than ten. The chain carries TRBV5-1 and TRBJ2-7; a weak D match, TRBD1 (6 bases). In germline, CDR1 is SGHRS, CDR2 YFSETQ. The CDR3 is made up of 16 amino acids. V gave up 2 bases and J gave up 2 bases, with 17 bases separating them. The CDR3 DNA sequence: TGCGCCAGCAGCTTTGCATTTCAAGAGGGGGCCTACGAGCAGTACTTC. Protein: CASSFAFQEGAYEQYF.

This clonotype occurred a few times. The chain has TRBV6-1 and TRBJ2-7, with D tentatively TRBD1 or TRBD2 (5 bases each). The V and J ends lost 4 bases and 7 bases respectively, with 11 bases between them. This CDR3 has 12 amino acids. Germline CDR1 MNHNS, CDR2 SASEGT. The CDR3 protein is CASSAGPREQYF. The DNA for the CDR3 is TGTGCCAGCAGTGCGGGACCCCGGGAGCAGTACTTC.

There are many counts of this clonotype. The CDR3 reads CASTREGETQYF. The CDR3 coding sequence is TGCGCCAGCACCCGTGAGGGGGAGACCCAGTACTTC. This chain joins TRBV5-1 and TRBJ2-5, with D perhaps TRBD1 or TRBD2 (5 bases each). Germline CDR1 SGHRS, CDR2 YFSETQ. The CDR3 length is 12 residues. V shed 6 bases and J shed 5 bases, with 11 bases lying between them.

The J gene is TRBJ2-5, the V gene TRBV20-1; tentative D call: TRBD2 (5 bases). The V gene lost 3 bases and the J gene lost 7 bases, with 15 bases spanning the gap. The germline V gene has CDR1 DFQATT and CDR2 SNEGSKA (reference sequence). CDR3 length: 13 residues. CDR3 nucleotide sequence: TGCAGTGCTAGTTTGACGGCCAGCGGGACCCAGTACTTC. It translates to CSASLTASGTQYF.

The chain recombines TRBV7-9 with TRBJ1-1; D is ambiguous. Germline V gives CDR1 SEHNR, CDR2 FQNEAQ (reference sequence). CDR3 length: 16 amino acids. Trimming took 1 base from V and 3 from J, leaving 15 bases between them. DNA for the CDR3: TGTGCCAGCAGCTTAGGAGACATCCGAGCCCACACTGAAGCTTTCTTT. This codes for CASSLGDIRAHTEAFF. The full variable domain, rest sourced from reference TRBV7-9 and TRBJ1-1, is DTGVSQNPRHKITKRGQNVTFRCDPISEHNRLYWYRQTLGQGPEFLTYFQNEAQLEKSRLLSDRFSAERPKGSFSTLEIQRTEQGDSAMYLCASSLGDIRAHTEAFFGQGTRLTVV.

The V and J genes are TRBV20-1 and TRBJ2-3; no clear D. CDR1 is DFQATT and CDR2 is SNEGSKA in the germline V gene (reference sequence). This CDR3 has 13 residues. Trimming removed 3 bases at V and 2 bases at J, with 9 bases between. The CDR3 reads CSASNPSTDTQYF. The CDR3 coding sequence is TGCAGTGCTAGCAACCCTTCCACAGATACGCAGTATTTT.

The chain has TRBV9 and TRBJ1-2, with D uncertain. Germline lookup yields CDR1 SGDLS and CDR2 YYNGEE. V was cut by 0 bases and J by 4 bases, with 10 bases left in between. CDR3 length: 14 residues. CDR3 coding DNA: TGTGCCAGCAGCGTAGCATTAGATCCCTATGGCTACACCTTC. It is translated as CASSVALDPYGYTF.

There are a few counts of this clonotype. This chain uses TRBV29-1 with TRBJ2-3; 11 nucleotides agree with TRBD2. The CDR3 has 14 amino acids. The ends lost 3 bases at V and 3 bases at J; junction bases unmatched: 2. The germline gives CDR1 SQVTM, CDR2 ANQGSEA. The CDR3 here is CSVDTSGGTDTQYF. As DNA, the CDR3 is TGCAGCGTTGATACTAGCGGGGGAACAGATACGCAGTATTTT.

This clonotype has just a few counts. The chain carries TRBV10-3 and TRBJ1-2, with D unclear. CDR3 length: 14 amino acids. Looked up from germline, CDR1 is ENHRY and CDR2 is SYGVKD. Trimming stripped 2 bases from V and 2 bases from J, with 9 bases between. The DNA for the CDR3 is TGTGCCATCAGTGAGAAAACCCCCAACTATGGCTACACCTTC. Encoded protein: CAISEKTPNYGYTF.

CDR3 DNA: TGTGCCAGCAGTGGGCTAGCGGCGTTAAGCTCCTACAATGAGCAGTTCTTC. Encoded protein: CASSGLAALSSYNEQFF. J is TRBJ2-1 and V is TRBV25-1; 7 bases line up with TRBD2. V trimming: 4 bases; J trimming: 0 bases; junction bases outside the gene matches: 9. Germline lookup yields CDR1 MGHDK and CDR2 SYGVNS. The CDR3 is made up of 17 amino acids.

The chain couples TRBV13 to TRBJ2-1; D remains unclear. Germline V lookup: CDR1 PRHDT, CDR2 FYEKMQ (reference sequence). The ends were cut back, 7 bases at V and 7 bases at J, with 20 bases in the middle. The CDR3 extends over 15 amino acids. The CDR3 DNA reads TGTGCCAGCACCCCCCGGGCCCCTCACCCGAATGAGCAGTTCTTC. This codes for CASTPRAPHPNEQFF.

CDR3 sequence reads: CASSPSGLAGPSYEQYF. The DNA of the CDR3 is TGTGCCAGCTCACCGTCGGGACTAGCGGGGCCCTCCTACGAGCAGTACTTC. The J gene is TRBJ2-7, the V gene TRBV18, with 13 bases fitting TRBD2. The length of the CDR3 is 17 residues. V was pared by 3 bases and J by 0 bases, with 5 bases of the junction left unmatched. The germline V gene has CDR1 KGHSH and CDR2 LQKENI.

This clonotype was detected a few times. V is TRBV15 and J is TRBJ2-1, with 11 positions matching TRBD2. Germline CDR1 is LNHNV and CDR2 is YYDKDF (reference sequence). Germline trimming cut 2 bases from V and 9 bases from J; bases unmatched to any gene: 6. The CDR3 is 15 amino acids. CDR3 nucleotides: TGTGCCACCAGCAGACTAGCGGGAGGATCAAGTGAGCAGTTCTTC. It codes for CATSRLAGGSSEQFF.

V usage is TRBV29-1 and J usage is TRBJ2-3; 16 positions match TRBD2. The CDR3 totals 14 residues. V was clipped by 6 bases and J by 4 bases; unmatched bases: 1. Germline V gene data show CDR1 as SQVTM and CDR2 as ANQGSEA. The CDR3: CSVGTSGGADTQYF. CDR3 DNA sequence: TGCAGCGTCGGGACTAGCGGGGGGGCAGATACGCAGTATTTT.

This clonotype is deemed medium-sized. The rearrangement uses TRBV7-9 and TRBJ2-5; D gene ambiguous. The V gene's germline CDR1 is SEHNR and CDR2 FQNEAQ (reference sequence). The CDR3 is 15 residues long. The germline V and J ends were trimmed by 2 bases and 1 base, with 11 bases remaining between them. The CDR3, as DNA: TGTGCCAGCAGCTTACAAGGGCAGCCCCAAGAGACCCAGTACTTC. This codes for CASSLQGQPQETQYF.

To note about this clonotype: The final CDR3 position lacks the conserved phenylalanine or tryptophan, pointing to a likely read error. The V gene is TRBV19, the J gene TRBJ2-1; unclear D gene. The DNA end lines up better with TRBJ2-7; the J call may be wrong. Germline V gene sequence: CDR1 LNHDA, CDR2 SQIVND (reference sequence). The CDR3 contains 13 residues. DNA for the CDR3: TGTGCCACCCGCGCATCATCCTCCTACGAGCAGTACTGC. Translated: CATRASSSYEQYC.

This rearrangement joins TRBV5-1 to TRBJ1-1; D not resolved. The germline gives CDR1 SGHRS, CDR2 YFSETQ. This CDR3 has 14 residues. Trimming left V 0 bases short and J 3 bases short, with 9 bases between. CDR3 sequence reads: CASSLAIGDTEAFF. CDR3 in DNA: TGCGCCAGCAGCTTGGCCATCGGGGACACTGAAGCTTTCTTT.

This clonotype occurred a few times. The chain combines TRBV7-9 with TRBJ2-7; weak D call: TRBD1 (5 bases). Looked up from germline, CDR1 is SEHNR and CDR2 is FQNEAQ (reference sequence). V lost 4 bases, J lost 6 bases, and 22 bases lay in between. The CDR3 runs to 16 residues. The DNA for the CDR3 is TGTGCCAGCAGCTACGAAAAAGGGGCGCGGTTCGTCGAGCAGTACTTC. As protein: CASSYEKGARFVEQYF.